This TCR beta chain was recorded in a study of blood T cells in healthy people across ages. Germline V gene lookup returns CDR1 MNHEY and CDR2 SVGEGT. The germline V and J ends were trimmed by 6 bases and 0 bases, with 15 bases remaining between them. CDR3 length: 16 residues. Combining a sample-barcoded 5' primer with a J-beta primer mix, a second PCR ran for roughly 6 to 12 cycles. TCRdb used MiXCR to reprocess the 5' RACE reads, holding one entry per CDR3 protein. The table includes hundreds of thousands of distinct CDR3 sequences, about 29% detected once. Extraction of total RNA produced a minimum of 5 micrograms from each sample. These records were also assigned to another study, of T cells of mothers and their children. As that study records: Mothers and children who were related shared slightly more overlap than unrelated pairs, but not significantly more.

The rearrangement uses TRBV6-2 or TRBV6-3 and TRBJ1-5; D gene uncertain. Sequenced sample: blood. The sequence was collected from a boy younger than 10 in good health. The CDR3 is CASSPGRSYSNQPQHF. In DNA, the CDR3 is TGTGCCAGCAGCCCTGGGAGGTCCTATAGCAATCAGCCCCAGCATTTT.